This T cell receptor beta chain was recovered during a study of vaccination effects on CD4 cells after COVID-19. Study-level results: Of the vaccine-induced clones from healthy vaccinees, merely 1 of 255 recognized common cold coronaviruses as well.

Germline CDR1 reads SGHRS; CDR2 reads YFSETQ. The germline V and J ends were trimmed by 7 bases and 4 bases, with 20 bases remaining between them. The CDR3 has 15 amino acids. For this clone: Its antigen is as yet unknown.

Ahead of sequencing, the ViraFEST assay grew antigen-specific CD4+ T cells using viral peptide pools. Following culture for ten to eleven days, CD4+ T cells were isolated. Having tested negative for nucleocapsid antibodies, the vaccine recipients showed no prior SARS-CoV-2 infection. Researchers reported culturing two million PBMC in each well, adding approximately 9.4 IU/ml IL-2 and 10 ug/ml peptides. Half the medium was replaced with IL-2 medium on days 3 and 7. Assay used: immunoSEQ multiplex PCR; TCRdb lists only in-frame clones, some missing. The repertoire includes 35,000 to 45,000 clones, about three fifths of them detected once, and around 14% sits in the top ten.

The receptor comes from a human donor who received a COVID-19 vaccine. The sequences come from CD4+ T cells from PBMCs cultured with HCoV-OC43 spike peptides, collected before COVID-19 vaccination. Documented subset: HCoV-OC43 spike overlapping peptide pool stimulation. V usage is TRBV5-1 and J usage is TRBJ1-1; D gene uncertain. CDR3 bases: TGCGCCAGCTACTCGGACCCCAGTGGAGGCACTGAAGCTTTCTTT. Its protein is CASYSDPSGGTEAFF.